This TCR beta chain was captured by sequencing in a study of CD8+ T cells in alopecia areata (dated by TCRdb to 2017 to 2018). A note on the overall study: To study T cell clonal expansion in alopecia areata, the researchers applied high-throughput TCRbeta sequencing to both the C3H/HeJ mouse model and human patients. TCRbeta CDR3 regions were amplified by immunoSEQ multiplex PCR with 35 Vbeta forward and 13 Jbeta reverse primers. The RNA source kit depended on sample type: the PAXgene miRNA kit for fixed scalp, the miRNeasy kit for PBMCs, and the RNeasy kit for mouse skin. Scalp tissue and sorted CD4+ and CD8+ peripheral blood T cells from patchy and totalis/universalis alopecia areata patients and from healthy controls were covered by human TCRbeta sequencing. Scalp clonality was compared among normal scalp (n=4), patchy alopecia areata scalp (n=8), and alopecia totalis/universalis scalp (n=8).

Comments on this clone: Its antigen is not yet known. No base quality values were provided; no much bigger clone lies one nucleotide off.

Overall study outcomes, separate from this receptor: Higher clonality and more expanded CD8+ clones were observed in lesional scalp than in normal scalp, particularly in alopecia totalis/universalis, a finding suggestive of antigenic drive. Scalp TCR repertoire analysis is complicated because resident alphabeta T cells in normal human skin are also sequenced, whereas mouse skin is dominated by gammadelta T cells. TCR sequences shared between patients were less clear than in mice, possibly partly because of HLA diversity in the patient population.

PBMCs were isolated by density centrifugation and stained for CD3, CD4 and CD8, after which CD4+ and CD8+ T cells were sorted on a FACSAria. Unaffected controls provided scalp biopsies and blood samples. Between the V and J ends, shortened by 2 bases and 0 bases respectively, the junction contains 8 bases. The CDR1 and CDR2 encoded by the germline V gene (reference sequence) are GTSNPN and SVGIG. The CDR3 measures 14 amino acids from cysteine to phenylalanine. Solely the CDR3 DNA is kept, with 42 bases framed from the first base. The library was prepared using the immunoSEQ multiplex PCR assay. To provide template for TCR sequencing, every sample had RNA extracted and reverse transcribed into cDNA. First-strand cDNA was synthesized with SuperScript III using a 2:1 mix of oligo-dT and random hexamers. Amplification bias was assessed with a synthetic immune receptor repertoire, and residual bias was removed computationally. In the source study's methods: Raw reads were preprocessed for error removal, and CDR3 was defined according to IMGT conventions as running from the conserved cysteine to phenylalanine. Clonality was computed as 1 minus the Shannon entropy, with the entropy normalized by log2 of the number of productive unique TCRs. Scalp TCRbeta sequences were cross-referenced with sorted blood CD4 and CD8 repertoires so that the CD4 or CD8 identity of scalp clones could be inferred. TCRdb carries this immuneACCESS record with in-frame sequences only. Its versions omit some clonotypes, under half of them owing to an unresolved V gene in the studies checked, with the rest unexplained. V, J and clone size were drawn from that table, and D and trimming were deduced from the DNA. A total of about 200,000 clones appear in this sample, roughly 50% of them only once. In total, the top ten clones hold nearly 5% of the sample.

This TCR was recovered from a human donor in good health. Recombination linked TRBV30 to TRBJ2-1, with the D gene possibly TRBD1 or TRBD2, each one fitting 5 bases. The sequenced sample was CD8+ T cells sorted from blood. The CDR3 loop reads CAWSWGNSYNEQFF. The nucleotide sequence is TGTGCCTGGAGTTGGGGGAACTCCTACAATGAGCAGTTCTTC.